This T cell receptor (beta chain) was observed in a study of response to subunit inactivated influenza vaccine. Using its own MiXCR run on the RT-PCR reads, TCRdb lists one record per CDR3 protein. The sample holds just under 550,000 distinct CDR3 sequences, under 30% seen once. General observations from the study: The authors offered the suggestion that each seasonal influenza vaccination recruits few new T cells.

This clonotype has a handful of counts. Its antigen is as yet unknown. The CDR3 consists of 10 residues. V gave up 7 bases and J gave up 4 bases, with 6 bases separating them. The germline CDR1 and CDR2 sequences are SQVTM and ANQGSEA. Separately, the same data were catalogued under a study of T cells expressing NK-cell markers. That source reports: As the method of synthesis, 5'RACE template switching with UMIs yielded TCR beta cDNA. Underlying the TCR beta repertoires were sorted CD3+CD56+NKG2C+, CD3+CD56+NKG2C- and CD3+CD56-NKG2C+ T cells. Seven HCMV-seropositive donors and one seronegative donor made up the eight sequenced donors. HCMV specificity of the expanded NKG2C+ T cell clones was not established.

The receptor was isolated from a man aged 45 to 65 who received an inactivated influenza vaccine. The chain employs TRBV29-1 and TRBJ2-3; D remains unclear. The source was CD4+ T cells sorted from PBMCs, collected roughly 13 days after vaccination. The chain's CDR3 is CSGGSDTQYF. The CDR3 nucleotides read TGCAGCGGGGGTTCAGATACGCAGTATTTT.